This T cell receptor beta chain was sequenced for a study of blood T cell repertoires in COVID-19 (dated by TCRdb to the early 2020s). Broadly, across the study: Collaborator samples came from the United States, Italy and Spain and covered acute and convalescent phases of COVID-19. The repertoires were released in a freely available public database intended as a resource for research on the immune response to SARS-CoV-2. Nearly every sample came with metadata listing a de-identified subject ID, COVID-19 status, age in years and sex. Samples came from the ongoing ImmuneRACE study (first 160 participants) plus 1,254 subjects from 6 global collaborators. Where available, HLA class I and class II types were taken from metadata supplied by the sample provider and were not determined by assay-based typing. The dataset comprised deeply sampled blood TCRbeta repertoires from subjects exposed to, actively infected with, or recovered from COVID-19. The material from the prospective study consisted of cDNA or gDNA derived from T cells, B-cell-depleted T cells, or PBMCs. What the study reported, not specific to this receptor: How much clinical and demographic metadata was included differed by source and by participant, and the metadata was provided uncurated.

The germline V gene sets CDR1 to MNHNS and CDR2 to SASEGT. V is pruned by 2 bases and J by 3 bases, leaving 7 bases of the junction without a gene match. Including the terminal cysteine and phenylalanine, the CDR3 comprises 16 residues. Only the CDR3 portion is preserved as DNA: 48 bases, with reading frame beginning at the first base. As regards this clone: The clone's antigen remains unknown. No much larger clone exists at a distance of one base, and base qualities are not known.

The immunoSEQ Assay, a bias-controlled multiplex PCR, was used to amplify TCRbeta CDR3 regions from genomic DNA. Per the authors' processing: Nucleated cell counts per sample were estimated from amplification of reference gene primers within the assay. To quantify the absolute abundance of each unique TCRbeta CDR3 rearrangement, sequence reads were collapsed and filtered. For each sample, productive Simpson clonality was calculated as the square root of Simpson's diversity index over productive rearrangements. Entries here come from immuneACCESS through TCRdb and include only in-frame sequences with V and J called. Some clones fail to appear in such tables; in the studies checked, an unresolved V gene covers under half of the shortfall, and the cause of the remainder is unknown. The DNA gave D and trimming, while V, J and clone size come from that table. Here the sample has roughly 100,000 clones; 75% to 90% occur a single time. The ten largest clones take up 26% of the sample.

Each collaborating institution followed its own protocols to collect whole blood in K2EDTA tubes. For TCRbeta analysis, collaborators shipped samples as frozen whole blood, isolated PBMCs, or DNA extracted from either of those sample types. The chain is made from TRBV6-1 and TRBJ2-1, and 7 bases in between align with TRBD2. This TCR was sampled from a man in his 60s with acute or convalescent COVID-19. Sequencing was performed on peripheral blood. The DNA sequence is TGTGCCAGCAGTGAACCTGCGAGCGGGGTCTACAATGAGCAGTTCTTC. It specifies CASSEPASGVYNEQFF.